This T cell receptor beta chain was captured in a study of cytomegalovirus exposure and HLA in healthy donors. The study, taken as a whole, reports: Despite most TCR sequences being rare, some public TCRs occurred in many donors. In vitro assays verified that three CMV-associated chains recognized CMV antigens specifically. Reportedly, diagnosis of cytomegalovirus status by the classifier showed high specificity and sensitivity. It was 164 TCR beta chains that were listed as cytomegalovirus-associated.

The sample holds one count of this clone. Its antigen remains unknown. Here immunoSEQ multiplex PCR was the method, and the copy in TCRdb shows in-frame clones only, minus some. Of about 160,000 clones in the sample, about 89% were seen once. CDR3 size: 14 residues. Germline CDR1 reads SGHVS; CDR2 reads FQNEAQ. The V end was cut by 6 bases, the J end by 5 bases, with 15 bases between. Sequencing input: PBMCs. This TCR derives from a woman aged 18-35 years in good health and CMV-seropositive. This rearrangement joins TRBV7-8 to TRBJ2-3, with D hard to call. CDR3 sequence: CASRAHLVRDTQYF. The CDR3 coding sequence is TGTGCCAGCAGAGCCCACCTAGTCCGAGATACGCAGTATTTT.